This TCR beta chain derives from a study of regulatory and conventional T cells in RAG deficiency. Broader study findings: Omenn syndrome and CID/AS patients had approximately 91-fold fewer unique Treg TCR beta sequences, versus roughly 10-fold elsewhere. Control T-cell subsets had markedly higher Shannon entropy and lower Simpson indices than RAG-deficient patients. In Omenn syndrome, Treg and Tconv repertoires overlapped >85%.

Measured with immunoSEQ multiplex PCR; TCRdb has only the in-frame clones, and not every one. The data contain 20,000 to 25,000 clones, around 97% of them singletons. Note on this clone: Its antigen is as yet unknown.

The sorted conventional CD4+ T cells were CD25-low and CD127-high, with genomic DNA sequenced. This sample also belongs to another study, concerning regulatory T cells. Turning to that study: The PCR used 52 TRBV and 13 TRBJ primers. In patients, unique TRB V-J pairs were restricted and V/J usage skewed, especially in Tregs.

The source is a human donor in good health. The specimen sequenced was CD25- CD4+ T cells sorted from blood.

CDR3 in DNA: TGTGCCAGCAGTTTATCGGGACAGGGGAGATACAATGAGCAGTTCTTC. It specifies CASSLSGQGRYNEQFF. This chain uses TRBV27 with TRBJ2-1; TRBD1 matches 10 bases. The length of the CDR3 is 16 residues. The V segment lost 0 bases and the J segment 4 bases; nucleotides outside the gene matches: 3. Germline-derived CDR1 and CDR2 are MNHEY and SMNVEV (reference sequence).